This T cell receptor (beta chain) was observed in a study of control samples from healthy donors and cancer patients. Assay used: immunoSEQ multiplex PCR; TCRdb lists only in-frame clones, some missing. The table lists about 160,000 clones, roughly 94% of them singletons. The length of the CDR3 is 13 residues. Germline CDR1 reads MNHEY; CDR2 reads SVGAGI. The ends were cut back, 4 bases at V and 0 bases at J, with 6 bases in the middle. The TCR comes from a woman between 40 and 50 years old in good health. The chain is built from TRBV6-5 and TRBJ1-2; D unclear. Material: blood. This CDR3 is CASSLSTNYGYTF. In nucleotides, the CDR3 is TGTGCCAGCAGTTTATCAACTAACTATGGCTACACCTTC.